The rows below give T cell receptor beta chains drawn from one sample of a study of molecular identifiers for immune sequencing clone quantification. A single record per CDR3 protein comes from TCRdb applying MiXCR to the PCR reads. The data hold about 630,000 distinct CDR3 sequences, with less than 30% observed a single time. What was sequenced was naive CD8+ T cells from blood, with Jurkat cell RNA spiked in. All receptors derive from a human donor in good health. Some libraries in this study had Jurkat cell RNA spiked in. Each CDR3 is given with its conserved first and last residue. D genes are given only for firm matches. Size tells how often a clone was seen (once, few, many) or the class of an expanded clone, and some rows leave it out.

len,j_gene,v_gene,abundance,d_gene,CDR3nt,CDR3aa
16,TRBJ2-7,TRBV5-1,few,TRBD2,TGCGCCAGCAGCTTGGGTTCCGCGGGGGGGCTCTACGAGCAGTACTTC,CASSLGSAGGLYEQYF
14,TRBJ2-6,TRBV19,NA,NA,TGTGCCAGTAAAGAGGACCCTGGGGCCAACGTCCTGACTTTC,CASKEDPGANVLTF
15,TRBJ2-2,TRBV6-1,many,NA,TGTGCCAGCAGTGAATTGGGGTTCCTCACCGGGGAGCTGTTTTTT,CASSELGFLTGELFF
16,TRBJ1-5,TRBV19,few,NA,TGTGCCAGTAGTATTGGTGGGGCGGGGAGCAATCAGCCCCAGCATTTT,CASSIGGAGSNQPQHF
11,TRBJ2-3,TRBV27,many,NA,TGTGCCAGCCAATATGGACATACGCAGTATTTT,CASQYGHTQYF
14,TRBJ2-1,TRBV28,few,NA,TGTGCCAGCAGTTTACTTTCTGGGGTGGATGAGCAGTTCTTC,CASSLLSGVDEQFF
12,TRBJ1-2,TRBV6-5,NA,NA,TGTGCCAGCAGGGGTAGACGGGGAGGCTACACCTTC,CASRGRRGGYTF
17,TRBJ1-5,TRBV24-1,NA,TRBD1,TGTGCCACCAGTGGCGGGACAGGGGGCCGGGCGTATCAGCCCCAGCATTTT,CATSGGTGGRAYQPQHF
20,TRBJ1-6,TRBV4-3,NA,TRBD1,TGCGCCAGCAGCCCTAGTTCCCCGACCGACAGGGACTCCTATAATTCACCCCTCCACTTT,CASSPSSPTDRDSYNSPLHF
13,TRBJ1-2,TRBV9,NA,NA,TGTGCCAGCAGTCTTTCAACAGGTTATGGCTACACCTTC,CASSLSTGYGYTF
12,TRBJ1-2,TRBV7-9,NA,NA,TGTGCCAGCAGCCCCAACCCCCGTGGCTACACCTTC,CASSPNPRGYTF
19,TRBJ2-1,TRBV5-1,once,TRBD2,TGCGCCAGCTCTTTTCTTCTAGCGGGGTGGCGTATCGCCTACAATGAGCAGTTCTTC,CASSFLLAGWRIAYNEQFF
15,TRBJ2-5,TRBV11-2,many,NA,TGTGCCAGCGGCGCAACGACAGGTACCGATGAGACCCAGTACTTC,CASGATTGTDETQYF
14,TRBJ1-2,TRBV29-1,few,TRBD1,TGCAGCGTGGCGGGGGGACAGGGAGAGAAGGGCTACACCTTC,CSVAGGQGEKGYTF
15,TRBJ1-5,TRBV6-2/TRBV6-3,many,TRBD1,TGTGCCAGCAGTTACCGGGACAGCCTCAATCAGCCCCAGCATTTT,CASSYRDSLNQPQHF
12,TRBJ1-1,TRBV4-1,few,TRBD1,TGCGCCAGCAGCCGCCAACAGGGGGCTGCTTTCTTT,CASSRQQGAAFF